Here is one T cell receptor beta chain with its context. Its antigen is currently unknown. The germline V gene has CDR1 SGHTA and CDR2 FQGTGA. Germline trimming cut 0 bases from V and 8 bases from J; bases unmatched to any gene: 4. The CDR3 loop spans 15 amino acids. Clinicians made diagnoses from clinical symptoms, serum thyroxine, TRAb, thyroid ultrasound and orbital computed tomography. The data originate from a study of Graves' ophthalmopathy and Graves' hyperthyroidism. The authors amplified TCR beta CDR3 regions from RNA transcripts. Second-round multiplex PCR came after a first-round RT-PCR that employed HTBI primers. TCRdb called the multiplex PCR reads again in MiXCR, with one record for every CDR3 protein. The sample lists approximately 500,000 distinct CDR3 sequences; approximately 15% were seen once. General observations from the study: It was with around 71% sensitivity and just under 75% specificity that the model predicted ophthalmopathy progression.

The chain links TRBV7-3 to TRBJ1-6, with TRBD1 identical over 7 bases. This receptor was identified in a woman aged 30 to 39 with Graves' ophthalmopathy. The specimen was blood. The CDR3 nucleotides are TGTGCCAGCAGCTTAACGACAGGGTGGGATTCACCCCTCCACTTT. Its translation: CASSLTTGWDSPLHF.